This passage covers 10 T cell receptor beta chains from one sample sequenced in a study of blood T cell repertoires in COVID-19. Using immunoSEQ multiplex PCR, the repertoire was profiled, and TCRdb retains in-frame clones only, with some absent. Altogether nearly 45,000 clones are present, around nine tenths being singletons, with the ten largest covering 3.9%. Source material: peripheral blood. The origin of the receptors is a man aged 35-49 years with COVID-19, enrolled during active disease.

J is TRBJ2-7 and V is TRBV12-3 or TRBV12-4; the D is unclear. The CDR3 is 13 amino acids. V lost 1 base and J lost 5, with 9 bases in between. The CDR3 is CASSLGRLDEQYF. For the CDR3, the DNA is TGTGCCAGCAGTTTAGGGAGACTGGACGAGCAGTACTTC.

This chain connects TRBV4-1 to TRBJ2-2; possible D gene TRBD2, 5 bases. V gave up 5 bases and J gave up 2 bases, with 9 bases separating them. CDR3 length: 14 amino acids. Germline-derived CDR1 and CDR2 are MGHRA and YSYEKL. The CDR3 reads CASSDRGNTGELFF. Here the CDR3 DNA reads TGCGCCAGCAGCGATCGGGGAAACACCGGGGAGCTGTTTTTT.

This clone was picked up a small number of times. V is TRBV5-8 and J is TRBJ2-7; tentative D call: TRBD1 (8 bases). The CDR3 runs 16 residues. V lost 0 bases and J 5 bases, leaving 18 bases between the germline ends. Germline values: CDR1 SGHTS, CDR2 YDEGEE. CDR3 nucleotide sequence: TGTGCCAGCAGCTTGGTTTTGACAGGGGAGGGCCACGAGCAGTACTTC. It codes for CASSLVLTGEGHEQYF.

The gene calls are TRBV10-3 and TRBJ2-1, with 7 nucleotides matching TRBD1. The CDR3 is made up of 12 amino acids. Germline CDR1 and CDR2: ENHRY and SYGVKD. With 10 bases clipped from V and 8 bases from J, the junction kept 8 bases outside the gene matches. The CDR3 protein is CATKQGNYEQFF. The CDR3 region has the DNA TGTGCCACTAAACAGGGGAACTATGAGCAGTTCTTC.

The J gene is TRBJ1-1, the V gene TRBV5-4, with 9 bases fitting TRBD1. The CDR3 has 13 amino acids. Unmatched junction bases numbered 1, after V lost 0 bases and J lost 7 bases. The germline V gene encodes CDR1 SGHNT and CDR2 YYREEE (reference sequence). CDR3 nucleotides: TGTGCCAGCAGCTTGGGGACAGGGGATGAAGCTTTCTTT. This sequence encodes CASSLGTGDEAFF.

The chain uses TRBV7-9 and TRBJ1-2; 10 bases are a match to TRBD1. The trim removed 8 bases at V and 7 bases at J, leaving 10 bases unmatched. CDR1 and CDR2 (germline): SEHNR, FQNEAQ (reference sequence). The CDR3 has 14 residues. CDR3 nucleotide sequence: TGTGCCAGCCATTCGACAGGGGGCGGGAGTGGCTACACCTTC. Its translation is CASHSTGGGSGYTF.

The rearrangement joins TRBV12-2 to TRBJ1-5. TRBV12-2 is labeled a pseudogene. CDR3 length equals 21 residues. The CDR3 DNA follows: TGTGCAAGTCGCTTTGGGGGGGACCATAGGGTTCTACCCCATAGCAATCAGCCCCAGCATTTT. This encodes CASRFGGDHRVLPHSNQPQHF.

The chain links TRBV27 to TRBJ2-5, with 10 bases lining up with TRBD1. In germline, CDR1 is MNHEY, CDR2 SMNVEV (reference sequence). After removal of 4 bases from V and 1 base from J, the junction contained 3 bases not matched to a gene. This CDR3 has 15 residues. The CDR3 DNA reads TGTGCCAGCAGTTGGGGACAGGGGCTCCAAGAGACCCAGTACTTC. Protein sequence: CASSWGQGLQETQYF.

The chain combines TRBV15 with TRBJ1-3; D is possibly TRBD1 (5 bases). Germline lookup yields CDR1 LNHNV and CDR2 YYDKDF (reference sequence). Deletions cut 0 bases from V and 0 bases from J, with 21 bases between. The CDR3 spans 20 residues. As DNA, the CDR3 is TGTGCCACCAGCAGAGACCCGGGGGAAGTCTGGGAAAACTCTGGAAACACCATATATTTT. Encoded protein: CATSRDPGEVWENSGNTIYF.

The chain combines TRBV11-3 with TRBJ2-6, with D maybe TRBD2 (7 bases). V was pared by 7 bases and J by 3 bases, with 16 bases between. Germline V gene data show CDR1 as SGHNT and CDR2 as YENEEA. This CDR3 spans 16 amino acids. The CDR3: CASTPRGGGGANVLTF. The CDR3 region has the DNA TGTGCCAGCACCCCGAGGGGGGGCGGTGGGGCCAACGTCCTGACTTTC.